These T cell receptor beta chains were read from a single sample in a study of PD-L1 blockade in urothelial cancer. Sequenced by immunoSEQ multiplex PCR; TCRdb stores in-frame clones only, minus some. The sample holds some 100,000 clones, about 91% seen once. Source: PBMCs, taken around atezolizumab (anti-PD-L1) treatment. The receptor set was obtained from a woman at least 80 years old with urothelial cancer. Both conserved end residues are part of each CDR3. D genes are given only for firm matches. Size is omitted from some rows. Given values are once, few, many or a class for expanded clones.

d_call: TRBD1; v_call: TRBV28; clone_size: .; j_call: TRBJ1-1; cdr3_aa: CASSRPGTGRTTEAFF; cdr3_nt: TGTGCCAGCAGCCGTCCCGGGACAGGAAGAACCACTGAAGCTTTCTTT
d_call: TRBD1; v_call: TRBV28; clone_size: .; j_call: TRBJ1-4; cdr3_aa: CASRAQGATNEKLFF; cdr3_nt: TGTGCCAGCAGAGCGCAGGGGGCGACTAATGAAAAACTGTTTTTT
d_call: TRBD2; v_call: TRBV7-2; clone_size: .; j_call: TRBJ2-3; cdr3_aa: CASSPGGLAGAGTQYF; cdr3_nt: TGTGCCAGCAGCCCAGGCGGCCTAGCGGGAGCAGGTACGCAGTATTTT
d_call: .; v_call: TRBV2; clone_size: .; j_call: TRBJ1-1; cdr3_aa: CASIVNTEAFF; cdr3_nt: TGTGCCAGCATCGTAAACACTGAAGCTTTCTTT
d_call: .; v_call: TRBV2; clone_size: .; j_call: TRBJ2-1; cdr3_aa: CASSEGVIEQFF; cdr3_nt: TGTGCCAGCAGTGAGGGAGTTATAGAGCAGTTCTTC
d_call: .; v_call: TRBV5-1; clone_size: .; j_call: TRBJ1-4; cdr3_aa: CASSLDVGEKLFF; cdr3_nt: TGCGCCAGCAGCTTGGATGTGGGCGAAAAACTGTTTTTT
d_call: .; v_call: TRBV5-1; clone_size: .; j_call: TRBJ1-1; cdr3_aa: CASSLGGGLGTEAFF; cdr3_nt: TGCGCCAGCAGCTTGGGTGGGGGGTTGGGCACTGAAGCTTTCTTT
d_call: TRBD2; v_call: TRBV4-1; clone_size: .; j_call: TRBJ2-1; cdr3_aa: CATGASGLLSSYNEQFF; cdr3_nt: TGCGCCACCGGGGCTAGCGGGCTACTCAGCTCCTACAATGAGCAGTTCTTC
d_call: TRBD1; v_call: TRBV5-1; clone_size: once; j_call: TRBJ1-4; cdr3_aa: CASSIGTAATNEKLFF; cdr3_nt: TGCGCCAGCAGCATCGGGACAGCAGCAACTAATGAAAAACTGTTTTTT
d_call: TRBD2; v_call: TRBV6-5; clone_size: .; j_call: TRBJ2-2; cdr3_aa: CASSPSGRVTGELFF; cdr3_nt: TGTGCCAGCAGTCCTAGTGGGAGGGTTACCGGGGAGCTGTTTTTT
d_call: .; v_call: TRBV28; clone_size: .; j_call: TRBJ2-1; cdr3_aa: CASSLRRLGLDEQFF; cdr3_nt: TGTGCCAGCAGTTTAAGACGACTAGGGTTGGATGAGCAGTTCTTC
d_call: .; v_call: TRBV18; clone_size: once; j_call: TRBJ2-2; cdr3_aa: CASSPPSGHGELFF; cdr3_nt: TGTGCCAGCTCACCACCGTCAGGTCACGGGGAGCTGTTTTTT
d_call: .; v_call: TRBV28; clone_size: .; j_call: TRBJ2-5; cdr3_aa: CASSPTGPSLKETQYF; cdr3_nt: TGTGCCAGCAGCCCAACAGGGCCATCCCTAAAAGAGACCCAGTACTTC
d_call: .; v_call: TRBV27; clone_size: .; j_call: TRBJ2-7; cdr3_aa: CASTSAVGEQYF; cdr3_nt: TGTGCCAGCACTAGCGCCGTCGGGGAGCAGTACTTC
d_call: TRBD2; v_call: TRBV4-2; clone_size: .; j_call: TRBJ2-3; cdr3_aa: CASSQALAGSTDTQYF; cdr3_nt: TGTGCCAGCAGCCAGGCTCTAGCGGGATCCACAGATACGCAGTATTTT
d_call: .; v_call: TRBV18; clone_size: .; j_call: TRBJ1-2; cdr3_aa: CASSPPRGRSYGYTF; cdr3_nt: TGTGCCAGCTCACCACCCAGGGGTCGGTCCTATGGCTACACCTTC
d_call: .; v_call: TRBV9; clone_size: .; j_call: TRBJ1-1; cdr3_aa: CASSVVSGMNTEAFF; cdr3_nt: TGTGCCAGCAGCGTAGTCTCAGGGATGAACACTGAAGCTTTCTTT
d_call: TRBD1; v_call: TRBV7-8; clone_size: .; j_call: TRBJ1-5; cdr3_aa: CASGQGYSQPQHF; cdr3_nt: TGTGCCAGCGGACAGGGATATAGTCAGCCCCAGCATTTT
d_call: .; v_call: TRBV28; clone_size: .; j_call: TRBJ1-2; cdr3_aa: CASSPVSNYGYTF; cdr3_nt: TGTGCCAGCAGTCCGGTATCTAACTATGGCTACACCTTC
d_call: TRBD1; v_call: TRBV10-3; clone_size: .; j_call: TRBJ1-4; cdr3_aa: CAIAEGAGKLFF; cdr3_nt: TGTGCCATCGCCGAGGGGGCGGGGAAACTGTTTTTT
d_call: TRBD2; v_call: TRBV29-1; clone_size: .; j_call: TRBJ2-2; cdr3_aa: CSVEQLAGSGELFF; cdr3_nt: TGCAGCGTTGAGCAGCTAGCGGGATCCGGGGAGCTGTTTTTT
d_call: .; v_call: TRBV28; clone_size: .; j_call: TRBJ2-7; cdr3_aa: CASSFVRVPSSYEQYF; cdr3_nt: TGTGCCAGCAGTTTCGTCAGGGTTCCGAGCTCCTACGAGCAGTACTTC
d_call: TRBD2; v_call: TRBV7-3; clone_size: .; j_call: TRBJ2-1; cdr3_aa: CASSSGLAGGRNEQFF; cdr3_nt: TGTGCCAGCAGCTCCGGACTAGCGGGAGGGAGGAATGAGCAGTTCTTC
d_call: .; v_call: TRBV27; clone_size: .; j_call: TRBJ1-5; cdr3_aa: CASSLWGVGQPQHF; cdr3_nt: TGTGCCAGCAGTTTATGGGGGGTGGGTCAGCCCCAGCATTTT
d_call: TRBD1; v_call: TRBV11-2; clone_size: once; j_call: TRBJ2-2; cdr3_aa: CASSPLADRGLTGELFF; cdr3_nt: TGTGCCAGCAGCCCCCTCGCAGACAGGGGGTTGACCGGGGAGCTGTTTTTT
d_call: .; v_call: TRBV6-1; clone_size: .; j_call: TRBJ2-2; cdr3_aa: CASSVFRDSATGGLFF; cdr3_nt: TGTGCCAGCAGTGTATTCCGGGACAGTGCGACCGGGGGGCTGTTTTTT
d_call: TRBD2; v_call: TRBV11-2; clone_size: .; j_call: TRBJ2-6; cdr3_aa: CASNVWGGGSGANVLTF; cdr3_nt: TGTGCCAGCAACGTCTGGGGGGGAGGATCTGGGGCCAACGTCCTGACTTTC
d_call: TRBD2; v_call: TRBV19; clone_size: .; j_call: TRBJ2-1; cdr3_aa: CASSATSGSYNEQFF; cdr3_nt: TGTGCCAGTAGTGCGACTAGCGGCTCCTACAATGAGCAGTTCTTC
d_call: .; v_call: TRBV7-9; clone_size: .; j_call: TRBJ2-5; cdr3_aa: CASSNLARETQYF; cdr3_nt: TGTGCCAGCAGTAACCTAGCAAGGGAGACCCAGTACTTC
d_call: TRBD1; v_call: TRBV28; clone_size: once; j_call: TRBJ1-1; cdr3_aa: CASSTGDTEAFF; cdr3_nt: TGTGCCAGCAGCACAGGGGACACTGAAGCTTTCTTT
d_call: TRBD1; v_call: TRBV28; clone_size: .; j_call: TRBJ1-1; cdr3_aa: CASSTTGGQDTEAFF; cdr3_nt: TGTGCCAGCAGTACAACAGGGGGACAGGACACTGAAGCTTTCTTT
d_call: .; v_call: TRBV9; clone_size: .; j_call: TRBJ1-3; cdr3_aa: CASSVSLSGASGNTIYF; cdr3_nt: TGTGCCAGCAGCGTAAGTCTCTCTGGGGCGTCTGGAAACACCATATATTTT
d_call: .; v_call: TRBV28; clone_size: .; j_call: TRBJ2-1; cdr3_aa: CASRASGFLYNEQFF; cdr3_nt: TGTGCCTCAAGGGCGTCGGGGTTCCTCTACAATGAGCAGTTCTTC
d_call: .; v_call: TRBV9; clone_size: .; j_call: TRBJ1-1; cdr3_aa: CASSAQVGNTEAFF; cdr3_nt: TGTGCCAGCAGCGCCCAGGTCGGGAACACTGAAGCTTTCTTT
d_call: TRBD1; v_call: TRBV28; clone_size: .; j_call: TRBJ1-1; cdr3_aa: CATRTGTSTEAFF; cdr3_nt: TGTGCCACTCGGACAGGAACGTCCACTGAAGCTTTCTTT
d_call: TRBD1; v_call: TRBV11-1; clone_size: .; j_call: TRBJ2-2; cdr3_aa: CASSQGQGSTGELFF; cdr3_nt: TGTGCCAGCAGCCAGGGACAGGGGAGCACCGGGGAGCTGTTTTTT
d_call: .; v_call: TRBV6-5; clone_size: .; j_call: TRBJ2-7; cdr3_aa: CASSYSGGANSYEQYF; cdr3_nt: TGTGCCAGCAGTTACTCGGGAGGCGCCAACTCCTACGAGCAGTACTTC
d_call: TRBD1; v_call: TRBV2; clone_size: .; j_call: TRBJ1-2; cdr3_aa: CASSEALRGQGGYTF; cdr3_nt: TGTGCCAGCAGTGAAGCGCTTAGGGGACAGGGAGGCTACACCTTC
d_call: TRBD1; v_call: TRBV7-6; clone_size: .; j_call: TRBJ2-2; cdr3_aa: CASSLVGQVATGELFF; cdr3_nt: TGTGCCAGCAGCTTGGTGGGACAGGTTGCTACCGGGGAGCTGTTTTTT
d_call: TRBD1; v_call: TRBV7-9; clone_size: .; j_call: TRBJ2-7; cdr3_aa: CASSLAGTGGISYEQYF; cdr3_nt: TGTGCCAGCAGCTTAGCCGGGACAGGGGGCATTTCCTACGAGCAGTACTTC
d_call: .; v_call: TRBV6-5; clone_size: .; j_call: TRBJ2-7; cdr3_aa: CASSYRGRGTYEQYF; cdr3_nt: TGTGCCAGCAGTTATCGTGGCAGGGGCACCTACGAGCAGTACTTC
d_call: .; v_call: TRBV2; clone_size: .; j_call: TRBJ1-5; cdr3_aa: CASSEERGNQPQHF; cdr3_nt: TGTGCCAGCAGTGAGGAAAGGGGGAACCAGCCCCAGCATTTT
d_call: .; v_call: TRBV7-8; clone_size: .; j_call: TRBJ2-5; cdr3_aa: CASSQNASPTGETQYF; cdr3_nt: TGTGCCAGCAGCCAGAACGCTAGCCCGACCGGTGAGACCCAGTACTTC
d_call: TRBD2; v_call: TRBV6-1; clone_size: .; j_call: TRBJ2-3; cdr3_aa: CASSEAAGGPTDTQYF; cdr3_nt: TGTGCCAGCAGTGAAGCTGCGGGAGGGCCCACAGATACGCAGTATTTT
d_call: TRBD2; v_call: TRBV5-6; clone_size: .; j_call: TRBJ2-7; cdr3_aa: CASSLYREGDEQYF; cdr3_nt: TGTGCCAGCAGCTTGTATCGGGAGGGGGACGAGCAGTACTTC
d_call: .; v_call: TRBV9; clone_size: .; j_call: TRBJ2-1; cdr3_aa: CASSPRDSGGNEQFF; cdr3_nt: TGTGCCAGCAGCCCCCGGGACTCAGGGGGTAATGAGCAGTTCTTC
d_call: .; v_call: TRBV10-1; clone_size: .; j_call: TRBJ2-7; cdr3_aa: CASSDPGTRGVEQYF; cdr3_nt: TGCGCCAGCAGTGACCCCGGGACTCGAGGAGTCGAGCAGTACTTC
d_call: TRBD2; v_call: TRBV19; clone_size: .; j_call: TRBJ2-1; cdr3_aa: CASSILGTSGFSYNEQFF; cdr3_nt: TGTGCCAGTAGTATCCTCGGGACTAGCGGTTTCTCCTACAATGAGCAGTTCTTC
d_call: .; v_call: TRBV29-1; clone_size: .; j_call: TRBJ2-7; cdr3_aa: CSGGEVAYEQYF; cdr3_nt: TGCAGCGGCGGGGAAGTTGCCTACGAGCAGTACTTC
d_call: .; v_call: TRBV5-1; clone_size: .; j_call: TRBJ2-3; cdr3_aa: CASSIATGSDTQYF; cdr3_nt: TGCGCCAGCAGCATTGCCACGGGGTCAGATACGCAGTATTTT
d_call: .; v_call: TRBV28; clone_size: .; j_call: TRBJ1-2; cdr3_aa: CASGSMRFYGYTF; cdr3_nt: TGTGCCAGCGGTTCTATGAGATTCTATGGCTACACCTTC
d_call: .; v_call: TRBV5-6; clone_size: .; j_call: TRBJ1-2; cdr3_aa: CASSLAPGSHGYTF; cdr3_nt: TGTGCCAGCAGCTTGGCCCCGGGGTCCCATGGCTACACCTTC
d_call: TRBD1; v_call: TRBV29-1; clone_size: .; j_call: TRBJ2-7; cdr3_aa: CSVERVQGSEQYF; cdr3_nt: TGCAGCGTTGAAAGGGTACAGGGGAGCGAGCAGTACTTC
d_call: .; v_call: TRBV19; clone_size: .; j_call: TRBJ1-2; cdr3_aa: CASSITVGWTESNYGYTF; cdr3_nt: TGTGCCAGTAGTATAACTGTTGGCTGGACAGAATCTAACTATGGCTACACCTTC
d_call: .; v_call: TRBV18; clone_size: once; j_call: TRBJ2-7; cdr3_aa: CASSPGDYEQYF; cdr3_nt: TGTGCCAGCTCACCTGGAGACTACGAGCAGTACTTC
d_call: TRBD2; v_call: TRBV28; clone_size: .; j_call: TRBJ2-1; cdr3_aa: CASTPFGREGSNEQFF; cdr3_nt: TGTGCCAGCACACCTTTCGGGCGGGAGGGAAGCAATGAGCAGTTCTTC
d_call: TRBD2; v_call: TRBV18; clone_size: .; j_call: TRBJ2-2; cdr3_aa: CASSLQLSSGRNTGELFF; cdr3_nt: TGTGCCAGCTCACTTCAACTCTCTAGCGGGAGGAATACCGGGGAGCTGTTTTTT
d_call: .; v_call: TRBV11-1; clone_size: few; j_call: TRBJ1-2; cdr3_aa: CASSLGHAGLGYTF; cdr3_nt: TGTGCCAGCAGCTTAGGCCATGCGGGCCTTGGCTACACCTTC
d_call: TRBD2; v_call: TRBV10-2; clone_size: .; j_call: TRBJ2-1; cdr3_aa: CASSERTSGLRLGGNEQFF; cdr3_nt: TGCGCCAGCAGTGAGAGGACTAGCGGGCTGCGACTTGGGGGCAATGAGCAGTTCTTC